The rows below give T cell receptor beta chains drawn from one sample of a study of early T cells in non-severe SARS-CoV-2 infection. TCRdb independently ran MiXCR on the 5' RACE reads; one entry per CDR3 protein. The sample carries about 54,000 distinct CDR3 sequences, under 7.5% recorded once. Material: whole blood, obtained at baseline. These receptor sequences come from an adult who was a healthcare worker with PCR-confirmed SARS-CoV-2 infection or an uninfected control (not recorded which). CDR3s include the opening cysteine and the closing phenylalanine or tryptophan. Each record gives: clone size, D gene, J gene, V gene, CDR3 DNA, CDR3 protein. The D gene is left open where the match is weak. Size tells how often a clone was seen (once, few, many) or the class of an expanded clone, and some rows leave it out.

abundance: many; d_gene: .; j_gene: TRBJ2-3; v_gene: TRBV10-3; CDR3nt: TGTGCCATCAGTGAGCCAGCTACGTCCACAGATACGCAGTATTTT; CDR3aa: CAISEPATSTDTQYF
abundance: many; d_gene: .; j_gene: TRBJ1-3; v_gene: TRBV12-3/TRBV12-4; CDR3nt: TGTGCCAGCAGTTTAATTGCCGGGCGCTCTGGAAACACCATATATTTT; CDR3aa: CASSLIAGRSGNTIYF
abundance: many; d_gene: .; j_gene: TRBJ1-1; v_gene: TRBV6-1; CDR3nt: TGTGCCAGCAGTGAACCCGGAAGAAACACTGAAGCTTTCTTT; CDR3aa: CASSEPGRNTEAFF
abundance: .; d_gene: .; j_gene: TRBJ1-1; v_gene: TRBV29-1; CDR3nt: TGCAGCGTTGAAGAGGGGGCGACTGAAGCTTTCTTT; CDR3aa: CSVEEGATEAFF
abundance: .; d_gene: .; j_gene: TRBJ2-7; v_gene: TRBV7-9; CDR3nt: TGTGCCAGCAGCTTTAATGTGAGCCGGCCCTCCTACGAGCAGTACTTC; CDR3aa: CASSFNVSRPSYEQYF
abundance: many; d_gene: TRBD1; j_gene: TRBJ2-2; v_gene: TRBV19; CDR3nt: TGTGCCAGTAGTATAATGACAGGGGGCGCCGGGGAGCTGTTTTTT; CDR3aa: CASSIMTGGAGELFF
abundance: .; d_gene: .; j_gene: TRBJ2-3; v_gene: TRBV20-1; CDR3nt: TGCAGTGCTAGTTGGGGGCCCGCCACAGATACGCAGTATTTT; CDR3aa: CSASWGPATDTQYF
abundance: .; d_gene: .; j_gene: TRBJ2-3; v_gene: TRBV27; CDR3nt: TGTGCCAGCAGTTACCGGGACTCCGGTGGGTTCACAGATACGCAGTATTTT; CDR3aa: CASSYRDSGGFTDTQYF
abundance: .; d_gene: TRBD1; j_gene: TRBJ2-5; v_gene: TRBV7-8; CDR3nt: TGTGCCAGCAGCCCGGACAGGGGCTGGGAGACCCAGTACTTC; CDR3aa: CASSPDRGWETQYF
abundance: few; d_gene: TRBD1; j_gene: TRBJ1-6; v_gene: TRBV20-1; CDR3nt: TGCAGTGCGACGACAGGGGCCGTGGGACCCCTCCACTTT; CDR3aa: CSATTGAVGPLHF
abundance: .; d_gene: TRBD2; j_gene: TRBJ2-3; v_gene: TRBV6-5; CDR3nt: TGTGCCAGCAGTTACCGTGGACTAGCGGGGAACACAGATACGCAGTATTTT; CDR3aa: CASSYRGLAGNTDTQYF
abundance: few; d_gene: .; j_gene: TRBJ2-7; v_gene: TRBV7-9; CDR3nt: TGTGCCAGCAGCCCAGGGTACCGGCAGTACGAGCAGTACTTC; CDR3aa: CASSPGYRQYEQYF
abundance: many; d_gene: .; j_gene: TRBJ2-7; v_gene: TRBV27; CDR3nt: TGTGCCAGCAGTTTAGCAGGGGTTGACGAGCAGTACTTC; CDR3aa: CASSLAGVDEQYF
abundance: .; d_gene: TRBD1; j_gene: TRBJ1-1; v_gene: TRBV30; CDR3nt: TGTGCCTGGGAGGACAGGGGATCGTACACTGAAGCTTTCTTT; CDR3aa: CAWEDRGSYTEAFF
abundance: few; d_gene: .; j_gene: TRBJ2-2; v_gene: TRBV4-1; CDR3nt: TGCGCCAGCAGTCCCGAGGCAGCGAACACCGGGGAGCTGTTTTTT; CDR3aa: CASSPEAANTGELFF
abundance: many; d_gene: .; j_gene: TRBJ1-5; v_gene: TRBV6-5; CDR3nt: TGTGCCAGCAGCGAATGGGCAGGGTACCAGCCCCAGCATTTT; CDR3aa: CASSEWAGYQPQHF
abundance: few; d_gene: TRBD1; j_gene: TRBJ2-3; v_gene: TRBV4-3; CDR3nt: TGCGCCAGCAGCCAAGTGTGGGACAGGGGTTCAGATACGCAGTATTTT; CDR3aa: CASSQVWDRGSDTQYF
abundance: few; d_gene: .; j_gene: TRBJ1-1; v_gene: TRBV10-3; CDR3nt: TGTGCCATCTCCCAGGGTACCGAAGCTTTCTTT; CDR3aa: CAISQGTEAFF
abundance: .; d_gene: .; j_gene: TRBJ2-6; v_gene: TRBV21-1; CDR3nt: TGTACCAGCAGCAAGGGAGTCCGAGCGGCCAACGTCCTGACTTTC; CDR3aa: CTSSKGVRAANVLTF
abundance: many; d_gene: .; j_gene: TRBJ1-5; v_gene: TRBV6-6; CDR3nt: TGTGCCAGCAGTCTTGGGTGGGGGTCTAGCAATCAGCCCCAGCATTTT; CDR3aa: CASSLGWGSSNQPQHF
abundance: .; d_gene: .; j_gene: TRBJ2-3; v_gene: TRBV10-3; CDR3nt: TGTGCCATCAGTGAGCTCCCCAGGTCGGATACGCAGTATTTT; CDR3aa: CAISELPRSDTQYF
abundance: .; d_gene: TRBD1; j_gene: TRBJ2-1; v_gene: TRBV28; CDR3nt: TGTGCCAGCAGTTTTTGGGACAGGGGGAAAAATGAGCAGTTCTTC; CDR3aa: CASSFWDRGKNEQFF